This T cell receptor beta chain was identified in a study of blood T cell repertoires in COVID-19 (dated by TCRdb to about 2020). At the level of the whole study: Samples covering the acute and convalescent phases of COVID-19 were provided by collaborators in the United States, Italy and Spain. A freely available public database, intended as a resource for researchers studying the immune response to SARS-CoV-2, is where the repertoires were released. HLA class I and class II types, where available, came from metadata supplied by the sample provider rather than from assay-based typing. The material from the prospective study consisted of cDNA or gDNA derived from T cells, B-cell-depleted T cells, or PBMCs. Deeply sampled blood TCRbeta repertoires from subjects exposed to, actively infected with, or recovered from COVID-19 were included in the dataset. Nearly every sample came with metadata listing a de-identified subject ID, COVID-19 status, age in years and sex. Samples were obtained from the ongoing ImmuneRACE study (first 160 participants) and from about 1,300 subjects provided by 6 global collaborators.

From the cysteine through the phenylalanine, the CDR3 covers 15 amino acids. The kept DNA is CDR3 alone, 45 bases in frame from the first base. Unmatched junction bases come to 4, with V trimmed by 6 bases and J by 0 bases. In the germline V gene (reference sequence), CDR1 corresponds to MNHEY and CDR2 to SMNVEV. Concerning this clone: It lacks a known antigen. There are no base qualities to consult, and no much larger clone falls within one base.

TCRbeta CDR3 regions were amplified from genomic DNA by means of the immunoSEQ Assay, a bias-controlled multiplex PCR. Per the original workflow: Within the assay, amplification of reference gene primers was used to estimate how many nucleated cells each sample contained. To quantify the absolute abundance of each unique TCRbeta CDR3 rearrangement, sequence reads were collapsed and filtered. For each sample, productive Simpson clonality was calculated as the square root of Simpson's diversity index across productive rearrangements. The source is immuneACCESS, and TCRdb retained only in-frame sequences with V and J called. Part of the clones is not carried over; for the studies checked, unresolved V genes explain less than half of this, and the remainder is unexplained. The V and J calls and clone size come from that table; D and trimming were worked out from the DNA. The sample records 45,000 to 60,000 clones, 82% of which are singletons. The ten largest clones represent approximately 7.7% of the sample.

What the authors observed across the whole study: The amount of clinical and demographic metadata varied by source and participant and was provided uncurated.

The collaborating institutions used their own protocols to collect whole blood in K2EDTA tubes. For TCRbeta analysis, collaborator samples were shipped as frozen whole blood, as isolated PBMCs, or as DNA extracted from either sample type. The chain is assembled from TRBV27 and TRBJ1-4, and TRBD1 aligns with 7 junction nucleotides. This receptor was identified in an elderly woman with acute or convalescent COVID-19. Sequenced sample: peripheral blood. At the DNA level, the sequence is TGTGCCAGCAGGCAGGGGGTTGCAACTAATGAAAAACTGTTTTTT. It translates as CASRQGVATNEKLFF.